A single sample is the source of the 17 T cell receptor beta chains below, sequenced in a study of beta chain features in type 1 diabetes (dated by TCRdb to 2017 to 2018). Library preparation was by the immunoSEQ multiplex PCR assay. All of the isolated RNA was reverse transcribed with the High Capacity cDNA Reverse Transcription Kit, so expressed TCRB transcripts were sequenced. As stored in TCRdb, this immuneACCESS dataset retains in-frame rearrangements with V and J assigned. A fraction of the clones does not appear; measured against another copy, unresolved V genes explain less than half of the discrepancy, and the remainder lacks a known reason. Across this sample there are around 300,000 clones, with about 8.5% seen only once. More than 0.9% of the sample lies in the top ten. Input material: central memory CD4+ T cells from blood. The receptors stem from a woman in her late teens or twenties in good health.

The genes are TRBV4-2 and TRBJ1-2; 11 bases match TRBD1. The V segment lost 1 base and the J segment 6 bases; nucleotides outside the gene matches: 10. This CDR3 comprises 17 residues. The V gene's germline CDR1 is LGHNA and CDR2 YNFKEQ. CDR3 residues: CASSQGPRDRGLDGYTF. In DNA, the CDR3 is TGTGCCAGCAGCCAAGGGCCCCGGGACAGGGGGTTAGATGGCTACACCTTC.

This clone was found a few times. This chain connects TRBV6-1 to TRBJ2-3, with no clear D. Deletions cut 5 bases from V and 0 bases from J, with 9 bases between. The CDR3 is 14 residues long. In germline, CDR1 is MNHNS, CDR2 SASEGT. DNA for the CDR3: TGTGCCAGCAGTCCTGGACCGAGCACAGATACGCAGTATTTT. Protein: CASSPGPSTDTQYF.

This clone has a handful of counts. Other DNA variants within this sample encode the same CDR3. In DNA form, the CDR3 reads TGTGCCAGTAGTATAGATCCCTCAGGGAGCTCCTACGAGCAGTACTTC. This sequence encodes CASSIDPSGSSYEQYF. The chain couples TRBV19 to TRBJ2-7, with D perhaps assigned TRBD1 or TRBD2 (5 bases each). There are 16 residues in the CDR3. Trimming shortened V by 0 bases and J by 0 bases, and 12 bases separated the two germline ends. Per the germline V gene, CDR1 is LNHDA and CDR2 is SQIVND (reference sequence).

The CDR3 region is CSVGGRSTEAFF. The CDR3 DNA reads TGCAGCGTTGGGGGCAGGAGCACTGAAGCTTTCTTT. The rearrangement uses TRBV29-1 and TRBJ1-1; perhaps TRBD1 as D (5 bases). V gave up 4 bases and J gave up 4 bases, with 10 bases separating them. CDR3 length: 12 amino acids. Germline CDR1 SQVTM, CDR2 ANQGSEA. The full variable domain, its missing parts supplied by reference TRBV29-1 and TRBJ1-1, is SAVISQKPSRDICQRGTSLTIQCQVDSQVTMMFWYRQQPGQSLTLIATANQGSEATYESGFVIDKFPISRPNLTFSTLTVSNMSPEDSSIYLCSVGGRSTEAFFGQGTRLTVV.

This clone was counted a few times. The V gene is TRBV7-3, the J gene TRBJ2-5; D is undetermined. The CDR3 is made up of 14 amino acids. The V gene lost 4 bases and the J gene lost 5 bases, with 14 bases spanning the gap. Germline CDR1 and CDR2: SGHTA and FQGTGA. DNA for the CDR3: TGTGCCAGCAGCTCGTCCGGTCGTTTGGAGACCCAGTACTTC. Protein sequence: CASSSSGRLETQYF.

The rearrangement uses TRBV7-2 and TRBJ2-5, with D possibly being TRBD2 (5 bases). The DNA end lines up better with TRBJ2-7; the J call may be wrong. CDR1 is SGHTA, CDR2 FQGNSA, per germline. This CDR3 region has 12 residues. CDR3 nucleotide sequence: TGTGCCAGCAGCCCCAGAGAGGGCGAGCAGTACTTC. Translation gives CASSPREGEQYF.

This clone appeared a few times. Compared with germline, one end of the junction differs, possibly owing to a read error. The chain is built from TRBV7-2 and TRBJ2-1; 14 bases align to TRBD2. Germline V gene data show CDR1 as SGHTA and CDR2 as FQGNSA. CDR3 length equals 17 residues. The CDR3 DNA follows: TGCGCCAGCAGCCAAGATCGGGGACTAGCGGGAGACAATGAGCAGTTCTTC. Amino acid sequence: CASSQDRGLAGDNEQFF.

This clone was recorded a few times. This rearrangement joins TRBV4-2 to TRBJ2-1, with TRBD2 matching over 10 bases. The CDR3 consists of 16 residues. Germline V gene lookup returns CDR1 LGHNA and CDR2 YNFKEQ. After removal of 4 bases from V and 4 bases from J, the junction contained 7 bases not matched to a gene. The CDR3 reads CASSPWTSGGYNEQFF. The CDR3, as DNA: TGTGCCAGCAGCCCGTGGACTAGCGGTGGTTACAATGAGCAGTTCTTC.

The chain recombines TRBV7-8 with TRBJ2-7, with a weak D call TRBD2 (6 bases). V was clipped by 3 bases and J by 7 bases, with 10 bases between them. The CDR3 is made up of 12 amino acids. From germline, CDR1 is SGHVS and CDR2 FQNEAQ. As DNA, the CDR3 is TGTGCCAGCAGCTTGATCGGGGGAGAGCAGTACTTC. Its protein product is CASSLIGGEQYF.

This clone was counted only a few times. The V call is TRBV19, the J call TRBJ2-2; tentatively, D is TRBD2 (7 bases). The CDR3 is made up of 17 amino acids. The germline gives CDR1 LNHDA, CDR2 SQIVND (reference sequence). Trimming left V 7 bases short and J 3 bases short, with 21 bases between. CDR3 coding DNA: TGTGCCAGTATATCTCTACGGGGGGCCGACGACACCGGGGAGCTGTTTTTT. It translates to CASISLRGADDTGELFF.

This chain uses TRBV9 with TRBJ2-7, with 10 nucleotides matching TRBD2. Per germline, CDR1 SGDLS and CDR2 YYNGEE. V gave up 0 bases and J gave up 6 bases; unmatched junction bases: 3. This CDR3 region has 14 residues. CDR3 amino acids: CASSVDWTSGEQYF. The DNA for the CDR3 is TGTGCCAGCAGCGTAGATTGGACTAGCGGCGAGCAGTACTTC. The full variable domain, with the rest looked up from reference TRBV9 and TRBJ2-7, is DSGVTQTPKHLITATGQRVTLRCSPRSGDLSVYWYQQSLDQGLQFLIQYYNGEERAKGNILERFSAQQFPDLHSELNLSSLELGDSALYFCASSVDWTSGEQYFGPGTRLTVT.

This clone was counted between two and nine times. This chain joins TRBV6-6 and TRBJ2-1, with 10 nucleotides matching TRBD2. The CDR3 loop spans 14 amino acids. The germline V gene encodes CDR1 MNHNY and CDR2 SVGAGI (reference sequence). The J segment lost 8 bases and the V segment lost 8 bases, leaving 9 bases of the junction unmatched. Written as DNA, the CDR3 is TGTGCCAGCTTCCTAGCGGGAGAAGGGCATGAGCAGTTCTTC. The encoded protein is CASFLAGEGHEQFF.

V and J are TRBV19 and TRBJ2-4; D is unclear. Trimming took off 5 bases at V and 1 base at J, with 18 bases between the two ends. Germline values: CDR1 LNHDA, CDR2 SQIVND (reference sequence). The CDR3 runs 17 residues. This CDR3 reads CASSLDGRPAAKNIQYF. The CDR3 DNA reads TGTGCCAGTAGTCTGGATGGACGGCCTGCGGCCAAAAACATTCAGTACTTC.

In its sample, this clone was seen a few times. In DNA form, the CDR3 reads TGTGCCGGGACAGCAAATTTGAACACTGAAGCTTTCTTT. It yields the protein CAGTANLNTEAFF. The chain uses TRBV6-1 and TRBJ1-1; 7 bases align to TRBD1. The CDR3 contains 13 residues. V shed 11 bases and J 0 bases; nucleotides not matched to a gene: 6. Germline CDR1 reads MNHNS; CDR2 reads SASEGT.

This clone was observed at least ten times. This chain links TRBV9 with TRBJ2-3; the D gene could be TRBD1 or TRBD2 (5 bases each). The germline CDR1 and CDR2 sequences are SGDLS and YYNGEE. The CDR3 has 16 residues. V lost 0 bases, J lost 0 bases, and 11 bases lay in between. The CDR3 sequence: CASSVGHRTSTDTQYF. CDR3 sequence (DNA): TGTGCCAGCAGCGTAGGTCACAGGACTAGCACAGATACGCAGTATTTT.

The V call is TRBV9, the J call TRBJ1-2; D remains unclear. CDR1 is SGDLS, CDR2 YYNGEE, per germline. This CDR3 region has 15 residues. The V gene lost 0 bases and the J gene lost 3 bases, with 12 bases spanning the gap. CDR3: CASSVATAGYYGYTF. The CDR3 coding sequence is TGTGCCAGCAGCGTAGCTACGGCCGGATACTATGGCTACACCTTC.

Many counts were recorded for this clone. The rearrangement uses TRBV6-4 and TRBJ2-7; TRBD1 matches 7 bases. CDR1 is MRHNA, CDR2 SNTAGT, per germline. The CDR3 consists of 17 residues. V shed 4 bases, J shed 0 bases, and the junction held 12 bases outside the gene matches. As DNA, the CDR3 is TGTGCCAGCAGTGCAAGAACAGGGGCCTTAAGCTCCTACGAGCAGTACGTC. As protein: CASSARTGALSSYEQYV.